This is a list of T cell receptor beta chains from one sample in a study of shared T cell receptors in the human thymus. Clones were read by immunoSEQ multiplex PCR, and TCRdb kept only the in-frame ones, dropping some. The repertoire has hundreds of thousands of clones, 70% to 90% of them found once; the top ten carry over 0.008%. These records were also assigned to another study, of human thymus T cells.

Sequencing was carried out using thymocytes. Receptors originate from a girl less than two years old with a congenital heart defect. The CDR3 runs from the conserved cysteine through the conserved F or W. D genes are given only for firm matches. Clone size appears in some rows only: once, few, many, or a class for an expanded clone.

j_gene | abundance | d_gene | v_gene | CDR3aa | CDR3nt
TRBJ1-2 | - | - | TRBV19 | CASRKLPNYYGYTF | TGTGCCAGTAGAAAGCTACCTAACTACTATGGCTACACCTTC
TRBJ2-7 | - | TRBD1 | TRBV15 | CATGQGVSVYF | TGTGCCACCGGACAGGGGGTGTCGGTGTACTTC
TRBJ2-1 | - | TRBD2 | TRBV6-5 | CASSGLARWAEQFF | TGTGCCAGCAGTGGACTAGCCCGCTGGGCTGAGCAGTTCTTC
TRBJ1-2 | - | - | TRBV15 | CATSREQDRGYTF | TGTGCCACCAGCAGAGAACAGGATCGTGGCTACACCTTC
TRBJ1-1 | - | - | TRBV27 | CASRHHRGNTEAFF | TGTGCCAGCAGACATCACAGAGGGAATACTGAAGCTTTCTTT
TRBJ1-5 | - | TRBD1 | TRBV4-2 | CASSQGQGDRRFGNQPQHF | TGTGCCAGCAGCCAGGGACAGGGGGACCGGCGGTTCGGCAATCAGCCCCAGCATTTT
TRBJ1-5 | - | TRBD1 | TRBV25-1 | CASSDSDRGQLLDQPQHF | TGTGCCAGCAGTGATAGCGACAGGGGCCAGCTTTTAGATCAGCCCCAGCATTTT
TRBJ2-5 | - | TRBD1 | TRBV19 | CATGQQETQYF | TGTGCCACGGGACAGCAAGAGACCCAGTACTTC
TRBJ2-7 | once | - | TRBV14 | CASSQGLYEQYF | TGTGCCAGCAGCCAGGGGCTCTACGAGCAGTACTTC
TRBJ2-6 | - | TRBD1 | TRBV2 | CASRRVGGAWANVLTF | TGTGCCAGCAGGAGGGTAGGGGGCGCCTGGGCCAACGTCCTGACTTTC
TRBJ1-5 | - | TRBD1 | TRBV6-1 | CASMSLQGVDQPQHF | TGTGCCAGCATGTCCCTACAGGGGGTAGATCAGCCCCAGCATTTT
TRBJ1-1 | - | - | TRBV30 | CACVHLTNTEAFF | TGTGCCTGTGTACACCTTACAAACACTGAAGCTTTCTTT
TRBJ2-7 | - | TRBD2 | TRBV5-1 | CASSLGLRVAGTGEQYF | TGCGCCAGCAGCTTGGGCCTTCGGGTAGCGGGGACGGGGGAGCAGTACTTC
TRBJ2-3 | - | TRBD2 | TRBV10-3 | CAISQQAGGVDTQYF | TGTGCCATCAGTCAACAAGCGGGGGGGGTAGATACGCAGTATTTT
TRBJ1-1 | - | TRBD1 | TRBV15 | CATSRGDRVNTEAFF | TGTGCCACCAGCAGAGGGGACAGGGTGAACACTGAAGCTTTCTTT
TRBJ2-7 | - | TRBD1 | TRBV11-2 | CASSPNNRGEEKQYF | TGTGCCAGCAGCCCAAATAACAGGGGAGAAGAGAAGCAGTACTTC
TRBJ2-5 | - | TRBD1 | TRBV4-1 | CASSPPTGKTQYF | TGCGCCAGCAGCCCCCCGACAGGGAAGACCCAGTACTTC
TRBJ1-5 | once | - | TRBV28 | CASSTLTYVASNQPQHF | TGTGCCAGCAGTACGCTTACATACGTCGCTAGCAATCAGCCCCAGCATTTT
TRBJ2-2 | - | TRBD1 | TRBV27 | CASSRDRGNTGELFF | TGTGCCAGCAGTCGCGACAGGGGGAACACCGGGGAGCTGTTTTTT
TRBJ1-6 | - | TRBD1 | TRBV30 | CAWSRAGQGGRNSPLHF | TGTGCCTGGAGTCGGGCGGGACAGGGGGGGCGGAATTCACCCCTCCACTTT
TRBJ2-1 | - | - | TRBV4-1 | CASSQVRGIDEQFF | TGCGCCAGCAGCCAAGTCCGGGGGATCGATGAGCAGTTCTTC
TRBJ2-3 | - | - | TRBV5-5 | CASSFFTDTQYF | TGTGCCAGCAGCTTCTTCACAGATACGCAGTATTTT
TRBJ2-3 | - | - | TRBV5-1 | CASSGPATDTQYF | TGCGCCAGCAGCGGGCCGGCTACAGATACGCAGTATTTT
TRBJ2-3 | - | TRBD2 | TRBV14 | CASSQDLPSGTSTDTQYF | TGTGCCAGCAGCCAAGATCTTCCCAGCGGGACTAGCACAGATACGCAGTATTTT
TRBJ1-4 | - | - | TRBV10-3 | CAIRQSTNEKLFF | TGTGCCATCAGGCAGTCGACTAATGAAAAACTGTTTTTT
TRBJ2-5 | - | TRBD1 | TRBV6-1 | CASRTGQPSLLAQYF | TGTGCCAGCAGAACGGGACAGCCATCCTTACTCGCCCAGTACTTC
TRBJ2-7 | - | TRBD2 | TRBV5-1 | CASSVGTSGGPMSSYEQYF | TGCGCCAGCAGCGTCGGGACTAGCGGGGGGCCGATGAGCTCCTACGAGCAGTACTTC
TRBJ1-3 | - | - | TRBV7-3 | CASSLTSSGRGNTIYF | TGTGCCAGCAGCTTAACTTCTTCGGGGAGAGGAAACACCATATATTTT
TRBJ1-6 | - | - | TRBV4-1 | CASSQVRGQGHDSPLHF | TGCGCCAGCAGCCAAGTGAGAGGGCAGGGACACGATTCACCCCTCCACTTT
TRBJ2-1 | - | TRBD2 | TRBV5-1 | CASSLFAPGTSGVEQFF | TGCGCCAGCAGCTTGTTTGCCCCCGGGACTAGCGGTGTTGAGCAGTTCTTC
TRBJ1-2 | - | - | TRBV13 | CASSLALWAGLIANYGYTF | TGTGCCAGCAGCTTAGCTCTATGGGCAGGGCTAATCGCTAACTATGGCTACACCTTC
TRBJ1-2 | - | TRBD1 | TRBV18 | CASSSAGTGNPYDYGYTF | TGTGCCAGCTCATCAGCCGGGACAGGAAATCCCTACGACTATGGCTACACCTTC
TRBJ2-3 | - | TRBD2 | TRBV4-1 | CASSHYGTSGVADTQYF | TGCGCCAGCAGCCACTACGGGACTAGCGGGGTGGCAGATACGCAGTATTTT
TRBJ1-2 | - | TRBD1 | TRBV28 | CASIDRVGYGYTF | TGTGCCAGCATTGACAGGGTGGGCTATGGCTACACCTTC
TRBJ2-7 | - | TRBD1 | TRBV10-3 | CAISGPGQGNFGEQYF | TGTGCCATCAGTGGGCCGGGACAGGGAAATTTCGGCGAGCAGTACTTC
TRBJ1-2 | - | - | TRBV19 | CASSIEGGANYGYTF | TGTGCCAGTAGTATAGAAGGAGGGGCTAACTATGGCTACACCTTC
TRBJ2-7 | once | TRBD2 | TRBV4-3 | CASSPRGGDHEQYF | TGCGCCAGCAGCCCGCGGGGGGGCGACCACGAGCAGTACTTC
TRBJ2-7 | few | TRBD2 | TRBV27 | CASSPRTSLFESYEQYF | TGTGCCAGCAGTCCCCGGACTAGCCTATTTGAATCCTACGAGCAGTACTTC
TRBJ2-3 | - | TRBD2 | TRBV27 | CASSRTTTPETSETDTQYF | TGTGCCAGCAGCCGGACAACAACCCCCGAGACTAGCGAAACAGATACGCAGTATTTT
TRBJ1-2 | - | - | TRBV27 | CASRPQGQGGYTF | TGTGCCAGCAGGCCCCAGGGGCAGGGTGGCTACACCTTC
TRBJ1-5 | - | - | TRBV15 | CATSRLWQGGGQPQHF | TGTGCCACCAGCAGGTTGTGGCAGGGAGGGGGTCAGCCCCAGCATTTT
TRBJ2-7 | - | - | TRBV27 | CASSLKSATFGYEQYF | TGTGCCAGCAGTCTTAAGTCCGCTACCTTTGGCTACGAGCAGTACTTC